The 15 T cell receptor beta chains given below trace back to one sample, sequenced in a study of control samples from healthy donors and cancer patients. TCRdb's table, derived via immunoSEQ multiplex PCR, lists solely in-frame clones and lacks some. The sample holds 100,000 to 150,000 clones; over 85% are singletons and the top ten take less than 6%. Sequenced sample: blood. Receptor source: a man aged 18 to 30 in good health.

This chain joins TRBV7-6 and TRBJ2-2, with a possible D match to TRBD1 (5 bases). The V end was cut by 1 base, the J end by 5 bases, with 11 bases between. The CDR3 sequence is 15 residues long. CDR1 is SGHVS, CDR2 FNYEAQ, per germline. CDR3 coding DNA: TGTGCCAGCAGCTTAGGGCAGGGTGGAACCGGGGAGCTGTTTTTT. The encoded protein is CASSLGQGGTGELFF.

V usage is TRBV5-3 and J usage is TRBJ1-2, with 7 bases identical to TRBD1. TRBV5-3 qualifies as an ORF whose function is uncertain. V lost 2 bases to trimming and J lost 8 bases; unmatched junction nucleotides: 12. CDR3 length: 15 amino acids. CDR3 region: CARSFLGGAFSGYTF. The CDR3 DNA is TGTGCCAGAAGCTTTTTAGGGGGCGCATTTAGCGGCTACACCTTC.

Here the CDR3 DNA reads TGTGCCAGCAGCCAAGATCCAGCGGGGGAAGAGACCCAGTACTTC. The encoded protein is CASSQDPAGEETQYF. The V call is TRBV3-1 (or the pseudogene TRBV3-2), the J call TRBJ2-5; 8 bases fit TRBD2. With V trimmed by 0 bases and J by 3 bases, 3 bases remained unmatched. The CDR3 length is 15 residues. Germline V CDR1 and CDR2: LGHDT, YNNKEL (reference sequence).

This clone has only one observation. The chain links TRBV6-1 to TRBJ2-7; D is unresolved. Germline V CDR1 and CDR2: MNHNS, SASEGT. This CDR3 is built from 14 residues. The ends were cut back, 2 bases at V and 2 bases at J, with 10 bases in the middle. The CDR3 here is CASSEWTPTYEQYF. CDR3 in DNA: TGTGCCAGCAGTGAATGGACGCCCACCTACGAGCAGTACTTC.

This sequence joins TRBV14 and TRBJ2-1; the match to TRBD1 covers 8 bases. CDR3 length equals 19 residues. From germline, CDR1 is SGHDN and CDR2 FVKESK. With 6 bases clipped from V and 2 bases from J, the junction kept 18 bases outside the gene matches. The CDR3 sequence: CASSEGRTGFWFAYNEQFF. The DNA of the CDR3 is TGTGCCAGCAGTGAAGGGCGGACAGGGTTTTGGTTCGCCTACAATGAGCAGTTCTTC.

The chain uses TRBV5-4 and TRBJ2-1; D ambiguous. Germline V gene sequence: CDR1 SGHNT, CDR2 YYREEE (reference sequence). V shed 6 bases and J shed 8 bases, with 21 bases lying between them. The CDR3 totals 15 residues. The chain's CDR3 is CASTDPSGPVDEQFF. The CDR3 DNA reads as TGTGCCAGCACCGATCCTAGTGGGCCGGTCGATGAGCAGTTCTTC.

This chain joins TRBV19 and TRBJ1-4; TRBD1 aligns across 11 bases. V dropped 4 bases and J dropped 7; count of bases not matched to a gene: 2. Looked up from germline, CDR1 is LNHDA and CDR2 is SQIVND (reference sequence). The CDR3 spans 14 residues. The CDR3 loop reads CASSRTGGFEKLFF. The CDR3 nucleotides are TGTGCCAGTAGTAGGACAGGGGGCTTTGAAAAACTGTTTTTT.

This clone turned up a few times. The rearrangement joins TRBV25-1 to TRBJ2-5; weak D call: TRBD2 (6 bases). CDR1 and CDR2 (germline): MGHDK, SYGVNS. Trimming pared 7 bases from V and 4 bases from J, leaving 13 bases between. The CDR3 length is 13 residues. This CDR3 is CASNRPGAETQYF. The CDR3, as DNA: TGTGCCAGCAATCGTCCGGGAGCAGAGACCCAGTACTTC.

This rearrangement joins TRBV7-9 to TRBJ1-2, with D hard to call. Germline V gives CDR1 SEHNR, CDR2 FQNEAQ (reference sequence). The CDR3 covers 15 residues. V was cut by 1 base and J by 0 bases, with 9 bases left in between. CDR3 sequence: CASSLGRAPNYGYTF. DNA of the CDR3: TGTGCCAGCAGCTTAGGACGGGCCCCTAACTATGGCTACACCTTC.

The chain has TRBV2 and TRBJ1-4; D is unclear. This CDR3 contains 13 residues. The V end lost 8 bases, the J end lost 4 bases, and 11 bases lay between the germline ends. The germline gives CDR1 SNHLY, CDR2 FYNNEI. The CDR3 region has the DNA TGTGCCAGCCTCCGTGCCTTTAATGAAAAACTGTTTTTT. The encoded protein is CASLRAFNEKLFF.

The chain links TRBV19 to TRBJ2-3, with D possibly TRBD1 on 6 matching bases. CDR1 is LNHDA, CDR2 SQIVND, per germline (reference sequence). The CDR3 has 18 residues. V shed 1 base and J shed 1 base, with 18 bases lying between them. Here the CDR3 DNA reads TGTGCCAGTAGTATAGCCCTCCGTTCAGGGGAAGGCACAGATACGCAGTATTTT. This encodes CASSIALRSGEGTDTQYF.

This clone was observed once. The chain combines TRBV14 with TRBJ2-7, with TRBD1 matching over 10 bases. CDR1 SGHDN and CDR2 FVKESK come from the germline V gene. The CDR3 sequence is 15 residues long. V was pared by 5 bases and J by 3 bases, with 7 bases of the junction left unmatched. The CDR3 DNA is TGTGCCAGCAGCTCCTCCGGGACAGGGGACTACGAGCAGTACTTC. Encoded protein: CASSSSGTGDYEQYF.

The chain has TRBV5-1 and TRBJ1-5, with 8 bases lining up with TRBD1. Trimming cost V 4 bases and J 10 bases; bases outside gene matches: 7. Germline loops: CDR1 SGHRS, CDR2 YFSETQ. The CDR3 totals 13 residues. The CDR3 bases are TGCGCCAGCAGCACGGACCAGGGGGCCCCCCAGCATTTT. Protein sequence: CASSTDQGAPQHF.

The chain couples TRBV18 to TRBJ2-3; D may be TRBD2 (6 bases). V was pared by 4 bases and J by 3 bases, with 14 bases between. Germline V gene sequence: CDR1 KGHSH, CDR2 LQKENI. The CDR3 contains 15 residues. CDR3 loop: CASSLGVSGTDTQYF. As DNA, the CDR3 is TGTGCCAGCTCACTAGGGGTTAGCGGAACAGATACGCAGTATTTT. The full variable domain, rest sourced from reference TRBV18 and TRBJ2-3, is NAGVMQNPRHLVRRRGQEARLRCSPMKGHSHVYWYRQLPEEGLKFMVYLQKENIIDESGMPKERFSAEFPKEGPSILRIQQVVRGDSAAYFCASSLGVSGTDTQYFGPGTRLTVL.

The chain carries TRBV10-1 and TRBJ2-3; 9 nucleotides line up with TRBD1. Per the germline V gene, CDR1 is WNHNN and CDR2 is SYGVQD (reference sequence). The trim removed 7 bases at V and 2 bases at J, leaving 7 bases unmatched. The CDR3 has 15 amino acids. CDR3 in amino acids: CASISQGAITDTQYF. The CDR3 DNA is TGCGCCAGCATTTCACAGGGGGCTATCACAGATACGCAGTATTTT.